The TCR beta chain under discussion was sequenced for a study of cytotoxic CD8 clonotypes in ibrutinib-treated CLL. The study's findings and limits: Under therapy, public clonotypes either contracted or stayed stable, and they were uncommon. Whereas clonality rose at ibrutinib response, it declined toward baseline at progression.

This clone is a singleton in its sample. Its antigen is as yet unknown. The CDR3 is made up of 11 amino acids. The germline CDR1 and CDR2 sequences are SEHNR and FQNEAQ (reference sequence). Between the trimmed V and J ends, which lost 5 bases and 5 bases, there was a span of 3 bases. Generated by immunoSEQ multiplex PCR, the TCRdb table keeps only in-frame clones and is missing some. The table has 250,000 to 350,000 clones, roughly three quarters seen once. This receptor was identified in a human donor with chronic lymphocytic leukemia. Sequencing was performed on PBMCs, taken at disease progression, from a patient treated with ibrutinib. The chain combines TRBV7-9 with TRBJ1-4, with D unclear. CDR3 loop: CASSVNEKLFF. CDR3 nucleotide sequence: TGTGCCAGCAGCGTAAATGAAAAACTGTTTTTT.